This T cell receptor (beta chain) was found in a study of CD8+CD57+ T cells in acquired aplastic anemia. Genomic DNA constituted the template upon which TCR beta VDJ and CDR3 profiling was performed. TCRdb used MiXCR to reprocess the reads, holding one entry per CDR3 protein. The table lists roughly 500,000 distinct CDR3 sequences, around 30% of them singletons. Flow cytometry had shown expanded CD8+CD57+ cells in the patients chosen for sequencing. CDR1 and CDR2 (germline): SGHDN, FVKESK. CDR3 size: 13 residues. V lost 5 bases and J lost 7, with 12 bases in between. Sequenced sample: sorted CD4+, CD8+, or CD8+CD57+ T cells (not recorded which) from PBMCs. The clonotype comes from a human donor with aplastic anemia. The chain has TRBV14 and TRBJ1-5; D might be TRBD1 (5 bases). Here the CDR3 reads CASSWGRDQPQHF. The CDR3 region has the DNA TGTGCCAGCAGCTGGGGCAGGGACCAGCCCCAGCATTTT.